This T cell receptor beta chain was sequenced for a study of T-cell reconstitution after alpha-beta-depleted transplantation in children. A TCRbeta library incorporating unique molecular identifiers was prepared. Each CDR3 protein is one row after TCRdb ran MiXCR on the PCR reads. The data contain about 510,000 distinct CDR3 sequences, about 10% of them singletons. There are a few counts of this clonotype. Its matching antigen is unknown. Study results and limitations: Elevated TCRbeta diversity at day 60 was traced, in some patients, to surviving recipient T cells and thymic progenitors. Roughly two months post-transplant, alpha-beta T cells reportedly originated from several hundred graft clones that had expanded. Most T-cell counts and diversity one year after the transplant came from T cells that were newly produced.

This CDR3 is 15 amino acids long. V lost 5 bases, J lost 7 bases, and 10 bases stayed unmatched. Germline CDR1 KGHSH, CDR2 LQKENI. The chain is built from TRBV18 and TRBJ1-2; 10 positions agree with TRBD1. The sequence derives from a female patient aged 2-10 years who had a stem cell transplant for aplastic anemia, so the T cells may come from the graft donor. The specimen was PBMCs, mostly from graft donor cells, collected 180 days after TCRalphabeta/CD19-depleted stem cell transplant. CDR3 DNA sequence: TGTGCCAGCTCAGCCTCCGGGACAGGGGACTTTGGCTACACCTTC. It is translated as CASSASGTGDFGYTF.